This record looks at one T cell receptor (beta chain) sequence and its context. Its antigen is unidentified. The CDR3 length is 16 residues. Germline V gene lookup returns CDR1 MGHRA and CDR2 YSYEKL. The V end lost 0 bases, the J end lost 2 bases, and 14 bases lay between the germline ends. This entry is derived from a study of cytomegalovirus exposure and HLA in healthy donors. As for the study in general: Findings of an earlier analysis included roughly 120 million unique TCR beta sequences from roughly 200 million T cells. General study findings and limits: Later analysis associated a missense DCLRE1C variant with TCR beta V- and J-gene trimming. Some public TCRs appeared in many individuals, while most sequences were rare. In vitro data verified a few CMV-associated chains as specific for CMV antigens.

The primer mix had 60 Vbeta and 13 Jbeta primers. This table comes from immunoSEQ multiplex PCR, and its TCRdb copy is limited to in-frame clones, with some not included. Of about 100,000 clones in the sample, 65% to 80% were seen once. The sequence was collected from a man aged 50-60 years in good health and CMV-seronegative. The sequencing input was PBMCs. This chain connects TRBV4-1 to TRBJ2-7; tentatively, D is TRBD1 (6 bases). The CDR3 region has the DNA TGCGCCAGCAGCCAAGATAACGGACAGCCAACCTACGAGCAGTACTTC. Its translation is CASSQDNGQPTYEQYF.